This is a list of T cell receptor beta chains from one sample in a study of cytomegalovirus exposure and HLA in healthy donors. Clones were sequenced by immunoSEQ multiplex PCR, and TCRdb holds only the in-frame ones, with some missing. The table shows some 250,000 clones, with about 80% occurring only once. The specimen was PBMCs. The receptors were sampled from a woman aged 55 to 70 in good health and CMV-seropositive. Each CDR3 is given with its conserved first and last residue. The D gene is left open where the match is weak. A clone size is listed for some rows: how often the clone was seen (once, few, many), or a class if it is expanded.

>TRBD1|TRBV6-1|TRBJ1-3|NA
TGTGCCAGCGAAGACAGGGACTCTGGAAACACCATATATTTT
CASEDRDSGNTIYF
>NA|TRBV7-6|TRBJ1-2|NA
TGTGCCAGCAGCTTAGCCGGGTTCTATGGCTACACCTTC
CASSLAGFYGYTF
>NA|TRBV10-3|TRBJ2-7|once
TGTGCCACCCGCGAATACCACGAGCAGTACTTC
CATREYHEQYF
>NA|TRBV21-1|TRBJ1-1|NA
TGTGCCAGCAGCAAGGGCAGGCAAGCTTTCTTT
CASSKGRQAFF
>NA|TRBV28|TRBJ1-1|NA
TGTGTCACAACAGGGCGGGGGCGGATGAACACTGAAGCTTTCTTT
CVTTGRGRMNTEAFF
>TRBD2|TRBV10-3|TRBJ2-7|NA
TGTGCCATCAGTGAGGATAGCGGGGCGAGCTCCTACGAGCAGTACTTC
CAISEDSGASSYEQYF
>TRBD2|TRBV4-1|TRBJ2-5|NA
TGCGCCAGCAGTCTTCAAGCGGGAGGGCCGGGTGAGACCCAGTACTTC
CASSLQAGGPGETQYF
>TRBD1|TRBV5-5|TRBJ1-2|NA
TGTGCCAGCAGCACGTCGACAGGGGCGAACGGCTACACCTTC
CASSTSTGANGYTF
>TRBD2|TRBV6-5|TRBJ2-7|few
TGTGCCAGCAGTTACTCGATAGCGGGAGTGAACGAGCAGTACTTC
CASSYSIAGVNEQYF
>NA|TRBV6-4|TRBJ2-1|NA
TGTGCCAGCAGTGACTCACTATCGGGAGCGGGCTACAATGAGCAGTTCTTC
CASSDSLSGAGYNEQFF
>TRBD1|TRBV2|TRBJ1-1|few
TGTGCCAGCAGGGGACAGGGGCACACTGAAGCTTTCTTT
CASRGQGHTEAFF
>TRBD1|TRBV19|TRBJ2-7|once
TGTGCCAGTAGTAGAGGACAGGCCTACGAGCAGTACTTC
CASSRGQAYEQYF
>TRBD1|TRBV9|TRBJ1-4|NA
TGTGCCAGCAGCGTAGCTCCTGGACAGGGGTATGAAAAACTGTTTTTT
CASSVAPGQGYEKLFF
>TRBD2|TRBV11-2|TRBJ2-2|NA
TGTGCCAGCAGCCCGAGCGGGAGATACACCGGGGAGCTGTTTTTT
CASSPSGRYTGELFF
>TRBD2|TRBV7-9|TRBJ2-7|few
TGTTCCAGCAGCTTAGGGGGACTAGCCTACGAGCAGTACTTC
CSSSLGGLAYEQYF
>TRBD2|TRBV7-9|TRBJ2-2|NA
TGTTCCAGCAGCTTATCCCCCCTAGCGGGAGGTTCCACCGGGGAGCTGTTTTTT
CSSSLSPLAGGSTGELFF
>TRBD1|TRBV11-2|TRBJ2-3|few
TGTGCCAGCAGTTTAGGGGGCGCTAGCACAGATACGCAGTATTTT
CASSLGGASTDTQYF
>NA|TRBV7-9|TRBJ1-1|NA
TGTGCCAGCAGCTTTACAGTGAACACTGAAGCTTTCTTT
CASSFTVNTEAFF
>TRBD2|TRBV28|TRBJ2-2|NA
TGTGCCAGCAGTTTGGGCGGGAGAGGGACCGGGGAGCTGTTTTTT
CASSLGGRGTGELFF
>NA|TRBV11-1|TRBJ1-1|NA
TGTGCCAGCAGCTTACCCCGGACGGGGATGAACACTGAAGCTTTCTTT
CASSLPRTGMNTEAFF
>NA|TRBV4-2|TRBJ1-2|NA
TGTGCCAGCAGCCAAGAAGTTCAGGGGCTGAGTGGCTACACCTTC
CASSQEVQGLSGYTF
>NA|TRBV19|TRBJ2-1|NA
TGTGCCAGTAGTAGGGATCCTGACAGGTCCTACAATGAGCAGTTCTTC
CASSRDPDRSYNEQFF
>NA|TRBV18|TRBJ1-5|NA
TGTGCCAGCTCACCGCAGGGGATAAGCCAGCCCCAGCATTTT
CASSPQGISQPQHF
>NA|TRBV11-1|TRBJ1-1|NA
TGTGCCAGCAGCTTAACCCGGGTTCACACTGAAGCTTTCTTT
CASSLTRVHTEAFF
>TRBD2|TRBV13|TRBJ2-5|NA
TGTGCCAGCAGCCCCCCATTACTAGCGGGAGGAGGTCAAGAGACCCAGTACTTC
CASSPPLLAGGGQETQYF
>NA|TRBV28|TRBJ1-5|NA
TGTGCCAGCAGTTTTGTATTCAATCAGCCCCAGCATTTT
CASSFVFNQPQHF
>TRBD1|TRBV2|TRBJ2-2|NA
TGTGCCAGCAGTGCCCCCGACAGGGGGGCGAACACCGGGGAGCTGTTTTTT
CASSAPDRGANTGELFF